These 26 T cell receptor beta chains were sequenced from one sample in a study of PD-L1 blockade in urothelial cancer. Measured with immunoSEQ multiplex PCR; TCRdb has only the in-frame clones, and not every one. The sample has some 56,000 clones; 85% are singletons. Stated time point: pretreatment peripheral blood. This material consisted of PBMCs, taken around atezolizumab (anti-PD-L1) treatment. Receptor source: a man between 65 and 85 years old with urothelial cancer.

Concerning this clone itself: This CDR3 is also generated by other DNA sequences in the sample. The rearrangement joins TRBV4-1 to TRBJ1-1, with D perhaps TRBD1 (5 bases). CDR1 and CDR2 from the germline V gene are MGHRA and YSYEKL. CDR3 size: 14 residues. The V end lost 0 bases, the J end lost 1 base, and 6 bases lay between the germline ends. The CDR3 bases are TGCGCCAGCAGCCAAGATAGGGGGAACACTGAAGCTTTCTTT. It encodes CASSQDRGNTEAFF.

CDR3 sequence reads: CASRRTPNTEAFF. In DNA, the CDR3 is TGTGCCAGCAGGCGGACACCGAACACTGAAGCTTTCTTT. The genes are TRBV28 and TRBJ1-1; possible D gene TRBD1, 5 bases. Between the trimmed V and J ends, which lost 6 bases and 1 base, there was a span of 9 bases. This CDR3 contains 13 residues. Germline V gene lookup returns CDR1 MDHEN and CDR2 SYDVKM.

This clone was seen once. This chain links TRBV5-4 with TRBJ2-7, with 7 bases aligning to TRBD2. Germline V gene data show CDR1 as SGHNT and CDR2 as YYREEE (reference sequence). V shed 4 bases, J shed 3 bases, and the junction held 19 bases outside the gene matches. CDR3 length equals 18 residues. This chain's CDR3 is CASSLTSGLLAVGYEQYF. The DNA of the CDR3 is TGTGCCAGCAGCCTGACTTCGGGGCTTCTAGCGGTAGGCTACGAGCAGTACTTC.

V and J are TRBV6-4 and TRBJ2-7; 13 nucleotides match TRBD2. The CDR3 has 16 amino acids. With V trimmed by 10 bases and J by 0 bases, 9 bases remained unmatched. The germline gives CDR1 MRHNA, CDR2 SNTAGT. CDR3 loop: CATHGTSGIGSYEQYF. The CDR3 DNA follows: TGTGCCACCCACGGGACTAGCGGGATAGGCTCCTACGAGCAGTACTTC.

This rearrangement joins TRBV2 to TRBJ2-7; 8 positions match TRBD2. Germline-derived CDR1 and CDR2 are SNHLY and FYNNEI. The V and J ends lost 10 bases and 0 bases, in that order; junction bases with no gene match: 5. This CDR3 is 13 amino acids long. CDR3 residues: CAISSGSSYEQYF. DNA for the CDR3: TGTGCCATCTCTAGCGGGTCCTCCTACGAGCAGTACTTC. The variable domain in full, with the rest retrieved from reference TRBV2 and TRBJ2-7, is EPEVTQTPSHQVTQMGQEVILRCVPISNHLYFYWYRQILGQKVEFLVSFYNNEISEKSEIFDDQFSVERPDGSNFTLKIRSTKLEDSAMYFCAISSGSSYEQYFGPGTRLTVT.

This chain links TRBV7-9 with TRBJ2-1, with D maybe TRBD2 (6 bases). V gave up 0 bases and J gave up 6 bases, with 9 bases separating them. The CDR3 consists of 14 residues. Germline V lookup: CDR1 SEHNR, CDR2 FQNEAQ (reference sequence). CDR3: CASSLAGGSNEQFF. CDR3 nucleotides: TGTGCCAGCAGCTTAGCGGGAGGTTCCAATGAGCAGTTCTTC.

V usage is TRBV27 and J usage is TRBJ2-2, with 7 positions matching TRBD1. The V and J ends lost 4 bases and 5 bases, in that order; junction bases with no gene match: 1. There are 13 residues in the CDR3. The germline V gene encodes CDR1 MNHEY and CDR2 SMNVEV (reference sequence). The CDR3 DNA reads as TGTGCCAGCAGTTCACAGGGGACCGGGGAGCTGTTTTTT. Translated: CASSSQGTGELFF.

The CDR3 nucleotides are TGCGCCAGCAGCTTGGAGGGACAGGGCTCCGGGGAGCTGTTTTTT. Translating gives CASSLEGQGSGELFF. The chain has TRBV5-1 and TRBJ2-2; TRBD1 matches at 9 bases. CDR3 length: 15 amino acids. In germline, CDR1 is SGHRS, CDR2 YFSETQ. The trim removed 0 bases at V and 6 bases at J, leaving 3 bases unmatched.

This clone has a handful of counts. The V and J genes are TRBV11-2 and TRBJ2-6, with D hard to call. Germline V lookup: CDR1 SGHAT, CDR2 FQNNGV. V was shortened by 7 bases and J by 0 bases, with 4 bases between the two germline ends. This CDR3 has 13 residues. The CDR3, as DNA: TGTGCCAGCACCCTCTCTGGGGCCAACGTCCTGACTTTC. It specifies CASTLSGANVLTF. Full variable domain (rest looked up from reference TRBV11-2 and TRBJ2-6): EAGVAQSPRYKIIEKRQSVAFWCNPISGHATLYWYQQILGQGPKLLIQFQNNGVVDDSQLPKDRFSAERLKGVDSTLKIQPAKLEDSAVYLCASTLSGANVLTFGAGSRLTVL.

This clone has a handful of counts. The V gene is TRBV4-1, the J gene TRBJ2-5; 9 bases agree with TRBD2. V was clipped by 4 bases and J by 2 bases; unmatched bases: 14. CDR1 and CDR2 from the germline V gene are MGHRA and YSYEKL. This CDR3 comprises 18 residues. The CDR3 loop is CASSLLAGGGGAQETQYF. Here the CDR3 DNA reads TGCGCCAGCAGCCTACTAGCGGGTGGAGGAGGGGCTCAAGAGACCCAGTACTTC.

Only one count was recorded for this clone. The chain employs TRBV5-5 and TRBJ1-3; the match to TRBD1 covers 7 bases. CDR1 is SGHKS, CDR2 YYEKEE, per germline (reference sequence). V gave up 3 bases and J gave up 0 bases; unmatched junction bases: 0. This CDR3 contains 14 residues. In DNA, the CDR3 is TGTGCCAGCAGCTGGGACAGCTCTGGAAACACCATATATTTT. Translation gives CASSWDSSGNTIYF.

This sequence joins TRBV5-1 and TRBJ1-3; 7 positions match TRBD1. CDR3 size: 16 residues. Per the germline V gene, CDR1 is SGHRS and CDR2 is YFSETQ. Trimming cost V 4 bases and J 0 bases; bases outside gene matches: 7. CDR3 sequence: CASSRGDSSSGNTIYF. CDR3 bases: TGCGCCAGCAGCCGAGGGGACAGTTCCTCTGGAAACACCATATATTTT.

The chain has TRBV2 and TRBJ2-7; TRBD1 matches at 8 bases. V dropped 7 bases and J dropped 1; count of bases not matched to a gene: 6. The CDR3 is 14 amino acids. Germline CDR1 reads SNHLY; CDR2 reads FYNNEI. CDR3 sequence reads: CASNPGQGSYEQYF. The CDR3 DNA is TGTGCCAGCAATCCTGGACAGGGATCCTACGAGCAGTACTTC.

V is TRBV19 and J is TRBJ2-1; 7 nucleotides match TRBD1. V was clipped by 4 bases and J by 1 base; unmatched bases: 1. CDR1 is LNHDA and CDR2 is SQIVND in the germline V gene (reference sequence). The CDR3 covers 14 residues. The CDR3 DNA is TGTGCCAGTAGTAAGGGACAGTCCTACAATGAGCAGTTCTTC. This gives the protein CASSKGQSYNEQFF. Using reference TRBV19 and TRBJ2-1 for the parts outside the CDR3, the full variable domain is DGGITQSPKYLFRKEGQNVTLSCEQNLNHDAMYWYRQDPGQGLRLIYYSQIVNDFQKGDIAEGYSVSREKKESFPLTVTSAQKNPTAFYLCASSKGQSYNEQFFGPGTRLTVL.

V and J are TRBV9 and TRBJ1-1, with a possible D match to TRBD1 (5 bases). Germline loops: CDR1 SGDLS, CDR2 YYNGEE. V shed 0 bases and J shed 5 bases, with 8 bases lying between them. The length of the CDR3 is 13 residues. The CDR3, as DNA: TGTGCCAGCAGCGTAGGGGGGGAAACTGAAGCTTTCTTT. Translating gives CASSVGGETEAFF. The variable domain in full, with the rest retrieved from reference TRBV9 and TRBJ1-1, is DSGVTQTPKHLITATGQRVTLRCSPRSGDLSVYWYQQSLDQGLQFLIQYYNGEERAKGNILERFSAQQFPDLHSELNLSSLELGDSALYFCASSVGGETEAFFGQGTRLTVV.

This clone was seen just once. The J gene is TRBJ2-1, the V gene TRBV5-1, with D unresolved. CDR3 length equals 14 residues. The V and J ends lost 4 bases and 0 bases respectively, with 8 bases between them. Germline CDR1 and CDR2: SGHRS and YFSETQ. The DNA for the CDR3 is TGCGCCAGCAGCGGCGGAAGCTCCTACAATGAGCAGTTCTTC. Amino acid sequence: CASSGGSSYNEQFF.

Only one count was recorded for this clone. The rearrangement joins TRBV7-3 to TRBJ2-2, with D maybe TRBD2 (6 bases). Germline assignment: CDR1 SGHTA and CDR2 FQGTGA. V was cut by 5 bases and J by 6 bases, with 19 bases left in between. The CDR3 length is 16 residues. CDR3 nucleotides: TGTGCCAGCAGCCGGGGGACCCTGAGCCCCCCCGGGGAGCTGTTTTTT. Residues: CASSRGTLSPPGELFF.

Here the CDR3 reads CASSQVSLRGRRTEAFF. The CDR3 bases are TGCGCCAGCAGCCAAGTTTCGCTCAGGGGGAGGAGGACTGAAGCTTTCTTT. V gene TRBV4-1 combines with J gene TRBJ1-1, with 7 bases that match TRBD1. Germline-derived CDR1 and CDR2 are MGHRA and YSYEKL. The CDR3 contains 17 residues. V dropped 1 base and J dropped 5; count of bases not matched to a gene: 13.

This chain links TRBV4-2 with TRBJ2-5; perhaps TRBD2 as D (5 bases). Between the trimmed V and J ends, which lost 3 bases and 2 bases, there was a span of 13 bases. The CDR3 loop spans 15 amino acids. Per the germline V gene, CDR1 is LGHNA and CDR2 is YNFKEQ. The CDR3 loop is CASSHSSGEQETQYF. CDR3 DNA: TGTGCCAGCAGCCATTCCAGCGGAGAGCAAGAGACCCAGTACTTC.

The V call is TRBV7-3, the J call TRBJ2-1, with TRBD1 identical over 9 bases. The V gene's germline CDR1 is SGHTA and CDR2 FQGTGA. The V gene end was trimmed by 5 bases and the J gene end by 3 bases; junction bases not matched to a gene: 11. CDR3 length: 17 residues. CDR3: CASSTGGLGKIYNEQFF. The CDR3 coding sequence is TGTGCCAGCAGCACAGGGGGCCTGGGGAAGATCTACAATGAGCAGTTCTTC.

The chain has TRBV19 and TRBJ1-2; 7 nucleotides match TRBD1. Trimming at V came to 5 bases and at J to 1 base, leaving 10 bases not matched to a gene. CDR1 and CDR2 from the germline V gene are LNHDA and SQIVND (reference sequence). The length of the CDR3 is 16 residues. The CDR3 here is CASSAGTAQRNYGYTF. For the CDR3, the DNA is TGTGCCAGTAGTGCGGGGACAGCCCAGCGTAACTATGGCTACACCTTC. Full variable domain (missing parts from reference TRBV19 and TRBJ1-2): DGGITQSPKYLFRKEGQNVTLSCEQNLNHDAMYWYRQDPGQGLRLIYYSQIVNDFQKGDIAEGYSVSREKKESFPLTVTSAQKNPTAFYLCASSAGTAQRNYGYTFGSGTRLTVV.

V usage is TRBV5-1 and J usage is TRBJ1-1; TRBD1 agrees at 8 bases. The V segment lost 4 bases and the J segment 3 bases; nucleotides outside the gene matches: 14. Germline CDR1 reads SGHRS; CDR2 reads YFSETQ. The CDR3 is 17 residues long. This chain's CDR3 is CASSTAGGAQIDTEAFF. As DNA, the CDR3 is TGCGCCAGCAGCACAGCAGGGGGCGCACAGATTGACACTGAAGCTTTCTTT.

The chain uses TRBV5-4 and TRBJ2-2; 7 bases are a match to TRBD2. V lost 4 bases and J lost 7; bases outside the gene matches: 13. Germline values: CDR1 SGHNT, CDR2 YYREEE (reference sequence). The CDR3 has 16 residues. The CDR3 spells CASSEGAGEIFGELFF. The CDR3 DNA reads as TGTGCCAGCAGCGAAGGCGCGGGAGAGATCTTCGGGGAGCTGTTTTTT.

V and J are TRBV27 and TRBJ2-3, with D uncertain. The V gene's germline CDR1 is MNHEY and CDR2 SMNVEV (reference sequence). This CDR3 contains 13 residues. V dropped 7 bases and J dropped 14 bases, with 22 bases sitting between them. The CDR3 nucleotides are TGTGCCAGCAAAAAAGACTCCTCCAGATACGCGTATTTT. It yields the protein CASKKDSSRYAYF.

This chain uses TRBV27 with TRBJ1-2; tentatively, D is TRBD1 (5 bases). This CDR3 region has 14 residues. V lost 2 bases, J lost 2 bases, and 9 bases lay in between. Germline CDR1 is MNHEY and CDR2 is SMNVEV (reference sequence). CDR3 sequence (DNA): TGTGCCAGCAGTTTAACCCGGGGGAACTATGGCTACACCTTC. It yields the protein CASSLTRGNYGYTF.

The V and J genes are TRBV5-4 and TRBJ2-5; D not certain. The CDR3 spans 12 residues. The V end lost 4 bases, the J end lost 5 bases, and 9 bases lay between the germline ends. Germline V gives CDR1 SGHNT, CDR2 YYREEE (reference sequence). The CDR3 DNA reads TGTGCCAGCAGCCCCCCCGGGGAGACCCAGTACTTC. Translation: CASSPPGETQYF.